This T cell receptor (beta chain) was captured in a study of blood T cell repertoires in COVID-19. The repertoire was sequenced with immunoSEQ multiplex PCR; TCRdb's copy has only in-frame clones and lacks some. The sample consists of over 75,000 clones, over 70% of them appearing once. Sequencing input: peripheral blood. The TCR sequence derives from a woman over 75 with active or convalescent COVID-19.

CDR3 in DNA: TGTGCCATCCGCCGGGATTTGAACACCGGGGAGCTGTTTTTT. This translates into CAIRRDLNTGELFF. The chain couples TRBV2 to TRBJ2-2; tentative D call: TRBD2 (5 bases). Germline values: CDR1 SNHLY, CDR2 FYNNEI. Trimming stripped 10 bases from V and 1 base from J, with 13 bases between. This CDR3 is 14 amino acids long.